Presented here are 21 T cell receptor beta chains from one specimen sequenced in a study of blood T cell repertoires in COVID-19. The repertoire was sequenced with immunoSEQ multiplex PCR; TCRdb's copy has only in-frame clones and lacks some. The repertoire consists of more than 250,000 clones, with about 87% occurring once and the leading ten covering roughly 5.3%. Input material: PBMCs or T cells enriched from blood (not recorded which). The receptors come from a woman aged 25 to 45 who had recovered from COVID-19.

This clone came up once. DNA for the CDR3: TGCGCCAGCAGCTGGGGGGCGACAGGGACCTATAATTCACCCCTCCACTTT. It codes for CASSWGATGTYNSPLHF. V is TRBV5-1 and J is TRBJ1-6; 7 positions match TRBD1. V gave up 3 bases and J gave up 2 bases; unmatched junction bases: 8. This CDR3 is 17 amino acids long. Germline V gives CDR1 SGHRS, CDR2 YFSETQ.

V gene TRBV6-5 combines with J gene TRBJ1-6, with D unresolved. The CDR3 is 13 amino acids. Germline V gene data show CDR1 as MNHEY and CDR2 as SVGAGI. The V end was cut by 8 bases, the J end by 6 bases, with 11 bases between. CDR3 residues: CASGRSSNSPLHF. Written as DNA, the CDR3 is TGTGCCAGCGGGAGGTCAAGTAATTCACCCCTCCACTTT.

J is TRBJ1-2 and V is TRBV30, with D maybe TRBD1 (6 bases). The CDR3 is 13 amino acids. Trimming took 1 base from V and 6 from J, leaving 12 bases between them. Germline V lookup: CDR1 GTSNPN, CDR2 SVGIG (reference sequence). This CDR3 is CAWSAQTGNGYTF. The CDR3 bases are TGTGCCTGGAGTGCCCAAACAGGGAATGGCTACACCTTC.

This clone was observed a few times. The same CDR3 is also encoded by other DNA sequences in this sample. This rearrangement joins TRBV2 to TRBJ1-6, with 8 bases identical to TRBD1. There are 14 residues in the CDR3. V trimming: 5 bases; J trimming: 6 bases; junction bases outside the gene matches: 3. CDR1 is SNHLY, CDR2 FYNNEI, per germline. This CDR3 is CASSRQGLNSPLHF. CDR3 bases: TGTGCCAGCAGTAGACAGGGGCTTAATTCACCCCTCCACTTT.

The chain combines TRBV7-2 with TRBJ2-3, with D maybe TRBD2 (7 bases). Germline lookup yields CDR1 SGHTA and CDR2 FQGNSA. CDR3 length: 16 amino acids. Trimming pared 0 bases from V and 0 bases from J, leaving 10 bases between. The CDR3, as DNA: TGTGCCAGCAGCTTAGCCGGGGGGCCTAGCACAGATACGCAGTATTTT. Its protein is CASSLAGGPSTDTQYF.

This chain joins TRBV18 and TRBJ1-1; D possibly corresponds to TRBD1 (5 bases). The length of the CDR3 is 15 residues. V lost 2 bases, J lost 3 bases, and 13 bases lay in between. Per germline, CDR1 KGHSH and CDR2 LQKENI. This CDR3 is CASSPSRGKDTEAFF. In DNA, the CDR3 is TGTGCCAGCTCACCATCTAGGGGTAAGGACACTGAAGCTTTCTTT.

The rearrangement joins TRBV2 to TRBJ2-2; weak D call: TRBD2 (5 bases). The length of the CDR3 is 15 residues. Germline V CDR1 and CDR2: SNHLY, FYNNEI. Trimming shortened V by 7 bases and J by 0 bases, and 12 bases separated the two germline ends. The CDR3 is CASNRLATNTGELFF. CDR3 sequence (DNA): TGTGCCAGCAATAGGCTAGCAACGAACACCGGGGAGCTGTTTTTT.

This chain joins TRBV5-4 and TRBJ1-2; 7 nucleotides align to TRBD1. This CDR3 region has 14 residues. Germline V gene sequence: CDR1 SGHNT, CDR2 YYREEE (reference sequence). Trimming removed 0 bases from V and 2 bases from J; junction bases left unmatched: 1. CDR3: CASSLGGQNYGYTF. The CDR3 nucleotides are TGTGCCAGCAGCTTGGGGGGACAGAACTATGGCTACACCTTC. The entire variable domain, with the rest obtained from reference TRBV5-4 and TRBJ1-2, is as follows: ETGVTQSPTHLIKTRGQQVTLRCSSQSGHNTVSWYQQALGQGPQFIFQYYREEENGRGNFPPRFSGLQFPNYSSELNVNALELDDSALYLCASSLGGQNYGYTFGSGTRLTVV.

The CDR3 DNA reads TGTGCCAGCCGGCGGGACAGTTATTTTGAAGCTTTCTTT. The encoded protein is CASRRDSYFEAFF. This chain uses TRBV7-2 with TRBJ1-1, with 7 bases fitting TRBD1. V was clipped by 8 bases and J by 7 bases; unmatched bases: 10. The germline V gene encodes CDR1 SGHTA and CDR2 FQGNSA. The CDR3 runs 13 residues.

CDR3 loop: CASRPTGGVGVTEAFF. Here the CDR3 DNA reads TGTGCCAGCAGACCCACAGGGGGGGTGGGGGTCACTGAAGCTTTCTTT. This chain uses TRBV28 with TRBJ1-1; TRBD1 agrees at 8 bases. There are 16 residues in the CDR3. Losses at the gene ends were 6 bases for V and 4 bases for J; bases not matched to a gene: 13. CDR1 and CDR2 (germline): MDHEN, SYDVKM.

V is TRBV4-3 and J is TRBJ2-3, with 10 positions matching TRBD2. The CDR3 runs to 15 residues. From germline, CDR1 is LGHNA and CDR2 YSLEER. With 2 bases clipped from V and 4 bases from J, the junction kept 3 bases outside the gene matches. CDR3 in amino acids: CASSQQRGGPDTQYF. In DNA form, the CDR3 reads TGCGCCAGCAGCCAACAGCGGGGGGGCCCAGATACGCAGTATTTT.

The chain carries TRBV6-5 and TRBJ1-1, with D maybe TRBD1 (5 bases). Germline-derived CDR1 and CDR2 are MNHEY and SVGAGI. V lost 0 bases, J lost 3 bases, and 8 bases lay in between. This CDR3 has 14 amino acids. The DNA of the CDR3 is TGTGCCAGCAGTTACTCGATAGGGGACACTGAAGCTTTCTTT. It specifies CASSYSIGDTEAFF.

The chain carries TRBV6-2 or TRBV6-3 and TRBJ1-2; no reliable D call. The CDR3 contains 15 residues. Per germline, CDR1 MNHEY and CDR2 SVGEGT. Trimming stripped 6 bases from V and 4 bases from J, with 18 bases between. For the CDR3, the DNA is TGTGCCAGCAGCCCCCGCAGCGAGCTTTTCTATGGCTACACCTTC. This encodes CASSPRSELFYGYTF.

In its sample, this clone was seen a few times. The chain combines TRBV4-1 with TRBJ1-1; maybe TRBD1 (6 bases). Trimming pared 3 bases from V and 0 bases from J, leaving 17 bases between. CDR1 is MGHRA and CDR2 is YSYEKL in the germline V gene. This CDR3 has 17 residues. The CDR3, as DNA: TGCGCCAGCAGCCACTCGCGGGGGGGCAACTTGAACACTGAAGCTTTCTTT. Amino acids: CASSHSRGGNLNTEAFF.

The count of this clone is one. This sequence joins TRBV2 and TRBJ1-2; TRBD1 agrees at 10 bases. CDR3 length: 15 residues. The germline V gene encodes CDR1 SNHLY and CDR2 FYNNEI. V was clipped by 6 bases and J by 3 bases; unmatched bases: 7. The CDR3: CASRGGQGGYYGYTF. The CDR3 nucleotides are TGTGCCAGCAGGGGCGGACAGGGGGGGTACTATGGCTACACCTTC.

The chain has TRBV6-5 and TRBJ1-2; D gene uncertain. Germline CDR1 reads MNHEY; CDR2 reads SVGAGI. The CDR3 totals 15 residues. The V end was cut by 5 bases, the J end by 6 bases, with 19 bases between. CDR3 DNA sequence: TGTGCCAGCAGTCCATACACGGGAGGTTCCGATGGCTACACCTTC. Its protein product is CASSPYTGGSDGYTF.

DNA for the CDR3: TGTGCCAGCAGCTCCTTTCCAGGGGGCAACCACAATGAGCAGTTCTTC. It encodes CASSSFPGGNHNEQFF. The rearrangement uses TRBV6-2 or TRBV6-3 and TRBJ2-1; 8 nucleotides agree with TRBD1. The length of the CDR3 is 16 residues. J lost 5 bases, V lost 6 bases, and 12 bases had no gene match. Germline V gene lookup returns CDR1 MNHEY and CDR2 SVGEGT.

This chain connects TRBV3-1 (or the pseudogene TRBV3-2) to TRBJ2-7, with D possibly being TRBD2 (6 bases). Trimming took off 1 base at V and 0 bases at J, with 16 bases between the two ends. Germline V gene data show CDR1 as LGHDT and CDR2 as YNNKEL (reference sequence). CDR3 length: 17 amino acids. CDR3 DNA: TGTGCCAGCAGCCAAGGAGGAGGCGGGGCCAGCTCCTACGAGCAGTACTTC. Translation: CASSQGGGGASSYEQYF.

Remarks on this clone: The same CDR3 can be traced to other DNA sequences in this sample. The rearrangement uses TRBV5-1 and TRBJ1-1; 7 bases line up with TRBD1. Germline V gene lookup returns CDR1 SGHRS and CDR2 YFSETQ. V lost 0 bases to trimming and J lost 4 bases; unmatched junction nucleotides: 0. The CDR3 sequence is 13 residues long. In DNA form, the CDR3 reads TGCGCCAGCAGCTTGGACAGGGGCACTGAAGCTTTCTTT. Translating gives CASSLDRGTEAFF.

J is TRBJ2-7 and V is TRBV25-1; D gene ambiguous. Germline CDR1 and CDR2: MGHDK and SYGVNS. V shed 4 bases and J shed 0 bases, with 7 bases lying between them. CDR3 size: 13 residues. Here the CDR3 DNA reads TGTGCCAGCAGTGGGCCTAGCTCCTACGAGCAGTACTTC. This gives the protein CASSGPSSYEQYF.

CDR3 protein: CASSIREGRPEAFF. CDR3 in DNA: TGTGCCAGTAGTATACGGGAGGGGCGGCCTGAAGCTTTCTTT. The gene calls are TRBV19 and TRBJ1-1, with TRBD1 as a possible D gene (5 bases). The CDR3 covers 14 residues. Germline V gives CDR1 LNHDA, CDR2 SQIVND (reference sequence). Trimming left V 2 bases short and J 6 bases short, with 13 bases between.